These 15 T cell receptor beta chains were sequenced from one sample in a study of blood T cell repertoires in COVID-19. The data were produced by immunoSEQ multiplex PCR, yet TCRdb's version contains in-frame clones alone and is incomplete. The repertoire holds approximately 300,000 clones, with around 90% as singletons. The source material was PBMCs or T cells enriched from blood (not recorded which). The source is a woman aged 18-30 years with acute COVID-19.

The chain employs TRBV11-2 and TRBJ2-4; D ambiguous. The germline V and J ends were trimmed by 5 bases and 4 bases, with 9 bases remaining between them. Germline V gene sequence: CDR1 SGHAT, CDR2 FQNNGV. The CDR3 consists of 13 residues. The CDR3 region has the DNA TGTGCCAGCAGCCCCATCCAGAAAAACATTCAGTACTTC. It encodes CASSPIQKNIQYF.

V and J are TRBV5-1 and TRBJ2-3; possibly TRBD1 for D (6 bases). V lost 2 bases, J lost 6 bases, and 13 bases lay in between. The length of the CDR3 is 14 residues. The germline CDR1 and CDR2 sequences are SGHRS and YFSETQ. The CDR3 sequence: CASSFGQKRDTQYF. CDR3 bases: TGCGCCAGCAGCTTCGGACAGAAAAGGGATACGCAGTATTTT.

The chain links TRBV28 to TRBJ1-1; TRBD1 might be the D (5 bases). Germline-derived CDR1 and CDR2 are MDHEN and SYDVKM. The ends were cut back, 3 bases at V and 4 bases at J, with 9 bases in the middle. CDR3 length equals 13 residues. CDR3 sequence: CASSFDRVTEAFF. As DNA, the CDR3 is TGTGCCAGCAGTTTTGACAGAGTCACTGAAGCTTTCTTT.

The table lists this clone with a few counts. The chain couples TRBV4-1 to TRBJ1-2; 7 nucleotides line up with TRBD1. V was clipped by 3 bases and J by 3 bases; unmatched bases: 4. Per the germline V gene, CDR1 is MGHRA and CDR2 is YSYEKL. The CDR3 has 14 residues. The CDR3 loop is CASSHGGQDYGYTF. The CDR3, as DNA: TGCGCCAGCAGCCACGGAGGACAGGACTATGGCTACACCTTC.

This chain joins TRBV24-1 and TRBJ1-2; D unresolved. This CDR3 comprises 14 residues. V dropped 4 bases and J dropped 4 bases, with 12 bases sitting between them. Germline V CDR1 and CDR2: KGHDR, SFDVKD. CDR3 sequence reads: CATSEDDTPYGYTF. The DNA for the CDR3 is TGTGCCACCAGTGAGGATGACACGCCCTATGGCTACACCTTC.

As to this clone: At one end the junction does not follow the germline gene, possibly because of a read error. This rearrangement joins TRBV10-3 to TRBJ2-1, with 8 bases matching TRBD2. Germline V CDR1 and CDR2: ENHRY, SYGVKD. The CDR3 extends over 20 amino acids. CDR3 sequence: CAISDLPDLRTGGPDNEQFF. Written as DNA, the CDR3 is TGTGCCATCAGTGACCTTCCGGATTTGAGAACGGGAGGGCCGGACAACGAGCAGTTCTTC.

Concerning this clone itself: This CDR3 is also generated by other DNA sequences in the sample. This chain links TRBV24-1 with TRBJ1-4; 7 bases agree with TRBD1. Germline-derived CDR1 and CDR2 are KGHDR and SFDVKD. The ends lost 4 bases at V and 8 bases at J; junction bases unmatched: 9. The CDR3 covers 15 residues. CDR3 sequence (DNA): TGTGCCACCAGTGACCCGACAGGGTCGGGGGAAAAACTGTTTTTT. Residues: CATSDPTGSGEKLFF.

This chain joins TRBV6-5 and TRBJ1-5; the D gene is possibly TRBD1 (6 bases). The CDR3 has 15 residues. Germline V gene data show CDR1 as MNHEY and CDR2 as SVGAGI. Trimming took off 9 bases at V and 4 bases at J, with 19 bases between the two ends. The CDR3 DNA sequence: TGTGCCAGTTCATTGGGGGGGGGCGTAAATCAGCCCCAGCATTTT. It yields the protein CASSLGGGVNQPQHF.

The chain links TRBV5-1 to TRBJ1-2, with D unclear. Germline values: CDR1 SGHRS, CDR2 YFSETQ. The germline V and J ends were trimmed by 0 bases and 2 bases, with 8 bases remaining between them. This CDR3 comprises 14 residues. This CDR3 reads CASSLGSENYGYTF. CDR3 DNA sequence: TGCGCCAGCAGCTTGGGATCAGAAAACTATGGCTACACCTTC.

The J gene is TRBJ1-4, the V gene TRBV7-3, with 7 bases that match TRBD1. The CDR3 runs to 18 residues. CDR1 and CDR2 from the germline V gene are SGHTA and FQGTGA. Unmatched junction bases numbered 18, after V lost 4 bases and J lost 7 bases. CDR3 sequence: CASSYDPGGGFIGEKLFF. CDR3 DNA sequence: TGTGCCAGCAGCTACGACCCAGGGGGAGGTTTCATAGGTGAAAAACTGTTTTTT. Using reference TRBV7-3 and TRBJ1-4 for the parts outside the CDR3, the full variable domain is GAGVSQTPSNKVTEKGKYVELRCDPISGHTALYWYRQSLGQGPEFLIYFQGTGAADDSGLPNDRFFAVRPEGSVSTLKIQRTERGDSAVYLCASSYDPGGGFIGEKLFFGSGTQLSVL.

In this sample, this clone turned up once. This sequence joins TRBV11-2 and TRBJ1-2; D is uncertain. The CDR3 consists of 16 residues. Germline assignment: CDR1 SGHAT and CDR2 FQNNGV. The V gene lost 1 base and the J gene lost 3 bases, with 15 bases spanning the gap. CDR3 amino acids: CASSLGNMARDYGYTF. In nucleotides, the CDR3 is TGTGCCAGCAGCTTAGGTAACATGGCGCGGGACTATGGCTACACCTTC.

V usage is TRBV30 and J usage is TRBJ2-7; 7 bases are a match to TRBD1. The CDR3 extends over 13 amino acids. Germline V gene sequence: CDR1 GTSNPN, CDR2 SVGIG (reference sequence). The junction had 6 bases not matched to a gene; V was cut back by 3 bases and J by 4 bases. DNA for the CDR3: TGTGCCTGGAGGGGTGAGGGGGCGTACGAGCAGTACTTC. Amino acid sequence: CAWRGEGAYEQYF.

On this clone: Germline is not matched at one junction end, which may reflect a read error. CDR3 in DNA: TGTGCCAGCAGTGGACAGACAGGGGTGGGAGCTTACCGGGACTTC. This gives the protein CASSGQTGVGAYRDF. The chain couples TRBV2 to TRBJ2-4, with 8 bases aligning to TRBD1. Per the germline V gene, CDR1 is SNHLY and CDR2 is FYNNEI. The CDR3 is made up of 15 amino acids.

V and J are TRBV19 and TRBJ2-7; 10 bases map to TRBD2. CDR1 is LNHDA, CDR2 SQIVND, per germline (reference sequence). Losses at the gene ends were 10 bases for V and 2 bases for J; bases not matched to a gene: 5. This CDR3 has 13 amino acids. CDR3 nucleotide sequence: TGTGCCACTAGGGGGACTAGCGCCTACGAGCAGTACTTC. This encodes CATRGTSAYEQYF.

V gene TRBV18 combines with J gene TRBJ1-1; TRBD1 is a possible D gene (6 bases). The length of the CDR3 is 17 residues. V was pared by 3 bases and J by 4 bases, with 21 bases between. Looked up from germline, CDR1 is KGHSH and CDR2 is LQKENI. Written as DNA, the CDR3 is TGTGCCAGCTCACCGTTCAGGACAGCGGACCCGAGCACTGAAGCTTTCTTT. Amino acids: CASSPFRTADPSTEAFF. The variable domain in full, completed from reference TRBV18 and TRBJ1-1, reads NAGVMQNPRHLVRRRGQEARLRCSPMKGHSHVYWYRQLPEEGLKFMVYLQKENIIDESGMPKERFSAEFPKEGPSILRIQQVVRGDSAAYFCASSPFRTADPSTEAFFGQGTRLTVV.